One sample yielded the 15 T cell receptor beta chains listed below, sequenced in a study of PD-L1 blockade in urothelial cancer. This sample's time point: pretreatment peripheral blood. Sequencing was performed with immunoSEQ multiplex PCR; in TCRdb, only in-frame clones are kept and a portion is missing. The table includes approximately 88,000 clones, 84% detected once. Sequencing was performed on PBMCs, taken around atezolizumab (anti-PD-L1) treatment. The receptors here all came from a man between 60 and 70 years old with urothelial cancer.

V usage is TRBV19 and J usage is TRBJ2-2; tentatively, D is TRBD1 (6 bases). Germline V gene data show CDR1 as LNHDA and CDR2 as SQIVND (reference sequence). This CDR3 is built from 15 residues. The V end lost 5 bases, the J end lost 1 base, and 11 bases lay between the germline ends. The CDR3 spells CASSHRTVNTGELFF. The CDR3 DNA is TGTGCCAGTAGTCACCGGACAGTGAACACCGGGGAGCTGTTTTTT. Looking up the rest from reference TRBV19 and TRBJ2-2 gives the full variable domain: DGGITQSPKYLFRKEGQNVTLSCEQNLNHDAMYWYRQDPGQGLRLIYYSQIVNDFQKGDIAEGYSVSREKKESFPLTVTSAQKNPTAFYLCASSHRTVNTGELFFGEGSRLTVL.

Here the CDR3 DNA reads TGTGCCAGCAGTTGGGGCAGGGGATCGGCCGAGCAGTACTTC. Translating it yields CASSWGRGSAEQYF. This rearrangement joins TRBV6-6 to TRBJ2-7; a possible D gene is TRBD1 (6 bases). V was cut by 4 bases and J by 6 bases, with 16 bases left in between. The V gene's germline CDR1 is MNHNY and CDR2 SVGAGI (reference sequence). CDR3 length equals 14 residues.

This rearrangement joins TRBV5-4 to TRBJ1-2, with unresolved D. The CDR3 length is 12 residues. Trimming removed 4 bases from V and 5 bases from J, with 9 bases in between. Germline-derived CDR1 and CDR2 are SGHNT and YYREEE (reference sequence). The CDR3 coding sequence is TGTGCCAGCAGCCCGCCGGGGTATGGCTACACCTTC. Translating gives CASSPPGYGYTF.

The chain has TRBV5-1 and TRBJ1-4; 9 bases are shared with TRBD1. J lost 5 bases, V lost 4 bases, and 6 bases had no gene match. Germline V gene data show CDR1 as SGHRS and CDR2 as YFSETQ. The CDR3 covers 15 residues. The CDR3 DNA sequence: TGCGCCAGCAGCAGTCTGACAGGGGGGAATGAAAAACTGTTTTTT. Translated: CASSSLTGGNEKLFF.

The chain uses TRBV7-9 and TRBJ2-7; D perhaps matches TRBD1 (6 bases). The CDR3 contains 18 residues. Trimming stripped 8 bases from V and 0 bases from J, with 26 bases between. CDR1 and CDR2 from the germline V gene are SEHNR and FQNEAQ (reference sequence). The CDR3 loop reads CASPLGPTGRLPSYEQYF. In nucleotides, the CDR3 is TGTGCCAGCCCTCTTGGCCCAACAGGGCGGCTACCCTCCTACGAGCAGTACTTC.

This clone has more than one count but fewer than ten. This rearrangement joins TRBV5-5 to TRBJ1-2, with D perhaps TRBD1 (5 bases). CDR3 size: 15 residues. Germline V gives CDR1 SGHKS, CDR2 YYEKEE (reference sequence). V was trimmed by 5 bases and J by 4 bases, leaving 18 bases between them. This CDR3 reads CASREGEGPIYGYTF. CDR3 nucleotides: TGTGCCAGCAGGGAAGGGGAGGGCCCAATCTATGGCTACACCTTC. Drawing the rest from reference TRBV5-5 and TRBJ1-2, the complete variable domain is DAGVTQSPTHLIKTRGQQVTLRCSPISGHKSVSWYQQVLGQGPQFIFQYYEKEERGRGNFPDRFSARQFPNYSSELNVNALLLGDSALYLCASREGEGPIYGYTFGSGTRLTVV.

This clone has a handful of counts. V and J are TRBV6-5 and TRBJ1-1, with 8 bases aligning to TRBD1. Germline trimming cut 5 bases from V and 0 bases from J; bases unmatched to any gene: 5. CDR1 MNHEY and CDR2 SVGAGI come from the germline V gene. This CDR3 region has 15 residues. DNA for the CDR3: TGTGCCAGCAGTAAGTCGGACAGGGTGAACACTGAAGCTTTCTTT. Its protein is CASSKSDRVNTEAFF.

This chain connects TRBV11-2 to TRBJ2-5, with 14 nucleotides matching TRBD2. The germline V gene has CDR1 SGHAT and CDR2 FQNNGV. The CDR3 extends over 15 amino acids. Trimming cost V 7 bases and J 4 bases; bases outside gene matches: 5. CDR3 sequence: CASNRLAGGRETQYF. CDR3 DNA sequence: TGTGCCAGCAACAGACTAGCGGGGGGGCGAGAGACCCAGTACTTC.

The chain joins TRBV28 to TRBJ2-3; D not resolved. The CDR3 runs to 13 residues. Germline V gene lookup returns CDR1 MDHEN and CDR2 SYDVKM. Trimming took off 7 bases at V and 0 bases at J, with 8 bases between the two ends. The DNA of the CDR3 is TGTGCCAGCAACAATCCTAGCACAGATACGCAGTATTTT. It encodes CASNNPSTDTQYF.

The chain links TRBV11-2 to TRBJ2-7, with no clear D. The CDR3 runs 12 residues. Germline CDR1 reads SGHAT; CDR2 reads FQNNGV. V gave up 5 bases and J gave up 2 bases, with 7 bases separating them. For the CDR3, the DNA is TGTGCCAGCAGCCGAGGCACCTACGAGCAGTACTTC. This sequence encodes CASSRGTYEQYF.

This clone appeared a few times. V gene TRBV5-1 combines with J gene TRBJ2-3; no clear D. Trimming removed 0 bases at V and 4 bases at J, with 3 bases between. Germline V gives CDR1 SGHRS, CDR2 YFSETQ. The CDR3 consists of 12 residues. The CDR3 region is CASSLAADTQYF. The CDR3 DNA follows: TGCGCCAGCAGCTTGGCGGCAGATACGCAGTATTTT.

The chain carries TRBV6-1 and TRBJ1-1; no definite D call. This CDR3 comprises 14 residues. Germline CDR1 MNHNS, CDR2 SASEGT. V lost 2 bases and J lost 2, with 9 bases in between. CDR3: CASSEPGKNTEAFF. The CDR3 DNA is TGTGCCAGCAGTGAACCGGGGAAAAACACTGAAGCTTTCTTT.

The chain combines TRBV27 with TRBJ2-3, with TRBD2 as a possible D gene (6 bases). With 4 bases removed from V and 1 base from J, the gap between germline ends came to 18 bases. This CDR3 has 17 amino acids. Looked up from germline, CDR1 is MNHEY and CDR2 is SMNVEV (reference sequence). The CDR3 coding sequence is TGTGCCAGCAGTTCCGGCGGTGCGGGGCCGCGCACAGATACGCAGTATTTT. Translation gives CASSSGGAGPRTDTQYF.

The chain combines TRBV5-1 with TRBJ2-1; D is perhaps TRBD1 (6 bases). Per the germline V gene, CDR1 is SGHRS and CDR2 is YFSETQ. The CDR3 totals 16 residues. Trimming cost V 9 bases and J 0 bases, with 19 bases left between them. This CDR3 reads CATSDSPGNSYNEQFF. Written as DNA, the CDR3 is TGCGCCACATCGGACAGCCCCGGAAACTCCTACAATGAGCAGTTCTTC.

The gene calls are TRBV4-3 and TRBJ1-1, with TRBD1 matching over 11 bases. In germline, CDR1 is LGHNA, CDR2 YSLEER. After removal of 3 bases from V and 2 bases from J, the junction contained 5 bases not matched to a gene. The length of the CDR3 is 16 residues. The CDR3 reads CASSHGQGALNTEAFF. CDR3 nucleotide sequence: TGCGCCAGCAGCCATGGACAGGGGGCTCTAAACACTGAAGCTTTCTTT.